The 18 T cell receptor beta chains given below trace back to one sample, sequenced in a study of blood T cell repertoires in COVID-19. TCRdb's copy holds only in-frame clones and misses some; the assay was immunoSEQ multiplex PCR. The sample comprises 200,000 to 300,000 clones, around 90% of which are singletons, and 6% to 9% rests with the top ten. Sequenced input: peripheral blood. The receptors come from a man between 60 and 75 years old who had recovered from COVID-19.

This rearrangement joins TRBV7-9 to TRBJ1-1; D may be TRBD1 (6 bases). CDR3 length: 16 residues. CDR1 SEHNR and CDR2 FQNEAQ come from the germline V gene (reference sequence). The germline V and J ends were trimmed by 7 bases and 5 bases, with 23 bases remaining between them. The DNA of the CDR3 is TGTGCCAGCACCGAGGACAGCCATATCCATGGGACTGAAGCTTTCTTT. Translation: CASTEDSHIHGTEAFF. Looking up the rest from reference TRBV7-9 and TRBJ1-1 gives the full variable domain: DTGVSQNPRHKITKRGQNVTFRCDPISEHNRLYWYRQTLGQGPEFLTYFQNEAQLEKSRLLSDRFSAERPKGSFSTLEIQRTEQGDSAMYLCASTEDSHIHGTEAFFGQGTRLTVV.

The V call is TRBV2, the J call TRBJ2-7; D gene uncertain. The CDR3 is 14 amino acids. The V and J ends lost 6 bases and 6 bases respectively, with 18 bases between them. Germline CDR1 reads SNHLY; CDR2 reads FYNNEI. Here the CDR3 DNA reads TGTGCCAGCAGACCCAGAACCGGGTTCGGCGAGCAGTACTTC. It translates to CASRPRTGFGEQYF.

V is TRBV5-1 and J is TRBJ1-1; no clear D. The CDR3 length is 16 residues. The V gene lost 0 bases and the J gene lost 0 bases, with 12 bases spanning the gap. CDR1 and CDR2 from the germline V gene are SGHRS and YFSETQ. The CDR3 protein is CASSLETAMVNTEAFF. CDR3 DNA sequence: TGCGCCAGCAGCTTGGAAACAGCTATGGTGAACACTGAAGCTTTCTTT.

The chain recombines TRBV2 with TRBJ2-7; D is uncertain. The V gene's germline CDR1 is SNHLY and CDR2 FYNNEI. V lost 7 bases and J lost 3, with 19 bases in between. This CDR3 region has 15 residues. The CDR3 loop reads CASKPRQAEYYEQYF. CDR3 sequence (DNA): TGTGCCAGCAAACCCCGACAAGCCGAGTACTACGAGCAGTACTTC.

The chain couples TRBV11-2 to TRBJ2-7; weak D call: TRBD1 (6 bases). Germline V gene data show CDR1 as SGHAT and CDR2 as FQNNGV. With 4 bases removed from V and 0 bases from J, the gap between germline ends came to 19 bases. This CDR3 is built from 17 residues. For the CDR3, the DNA is TGTGCCAGCAGCTCAATTCAAGGAGACAGGCGCTCCTACGAGCAGTACTTC. As protein: CASSSIQGDRRSYEQYF.

The CDR3 DNA reads as TGTGCCAGCAGTTTTCTTAGCAATCAGCCCCAGCATTTT. Its translation: CASSFLSNQPQHF. This chain uses TRBV12-3 or TRBV12-4 with TRBJ1-5; no reliable D call. The germline V and J ends were trimmed by 3 bases and 0 bases, with 3 bases remaining between them. This CDR3 has 13 amino acids.

This rearrangement joins TRBV7-8 to TRBJ2-7; TRBD1 matches at 7 bases. Germline V lookup: CDR1 SGHVS, CDR2 FQNEAQ. J lost 5 bases, V lost 4 bases, and 5 bases had no gene match. The CDR3 has 13 amino acids. The CDR3 here is CASSSSTGNEQYF. CDR3 nucleotide sequence: TGTGCCAGCAGCTCCTCGACAGGGAACGAGCAGTACTTC.

This clone was found once. The chain links TRBV11-2 to TRBJ2-2; perhaps TRBD1 as D (6 bases). Trimming removed 7 bases at V and 1 base at J, with 16 bases between. The length of the CDR3 is 16 residues. In germline, CDR1 is SGHAT, CDR2 FQNNGV. The CDR3 region has the DNA TGTGCCAGCACCCCCAGGGTAGGGGGGAACACCGGGGAGCTGTTTTTT. The encoded protein is CASTPRVGGNTGELFF.

The chain couples TRBV5-1 to TRBJ1-2, with no clear D. Germline V gene sequence: CDR1 SGHRS, CDR2 YFSETQ. V lost 0 bases, J lost 5 bases, and 14 bases lay in between. This CDR3 has 15 residues. In DNA form, the CDR3 reads TGCGCCAGCAGCTTGGCGAGGGAAGCCAGTTATGGCTACACCTTC. Translation: CASSLAREASYGYTF.

The rearrangement uses TRBV11-3 and TRBJ2-3, with D hard to call. This CDR3 comprises 12 residues. The V and J ends lost 4 bases and 1 base respectively, with 3 bases between them. Per the germline V gene, CDR1 is SGHNT and CDR2 is YENEEA. The CDR3 spells CASSSGTDTQYF. Written as DNA, the CDR3 is TGTGCCAGCAGCTCCGGCACAGATACGCAGTATTTT. Looking up the rest from reference TRBV11-3 and TRBJ2-3 gives the full variable domain: EAGVVQSPRYKIIEKKQPVAFWCNPISGHNTLYWYLQNLGQGPELLIRYENEEAVDDSQLPKDRFSAERLKGVDSTLKIQPAELGDSAVYLCASSSGTDTQYFGPGTRLTVL.

The chain uses TRBV5-1 and TRBJ2-5; 7 bases match TRBD1. The CDR3 runs 15 residues. Losses at the gene ends were 4 bases for V and 4 bases for J; bases not matched to a gene: 10. Looked up from germline, CDR1 is SGHRS and CDR2 is YFSETQ. CDR3 in amino acids: CASSLGTDRAETQYF. Here the CDR3 DNA reads TGCGCCAGCAGCCTCGGGACCGACAGGGCAGAGACCCAGTACTTC.

This chain links TRBV5-1 with TRBJ2-7, with 11 bases aligning to TRBD1. This CDR3 has 14 amino acids. Germline lookup yields CDR1 SGHRS and CDR2 YFSETQ. V lost 6 bases to trimming and J lost 7 bases; unmatched junction nucleotides: 9. The CDR3 nucleotides read TGCGCCAGCACACCGGGACAGGGGGGCAGGGAGCAGTACTTC. Its translation: CASTPGQGGREQYF.

In this sample, this clone turned up a few times. The CDR3 spells CATSRGGQAFF. CDR3 DNA sequence: TGTGCCACCTCGAGGGGGGGGCAGGCTTTCTTT. This chain connects TRBV6-5 to TRBJ1-1, with D possibly matching TRBD1 (6 bases). Germline CDR1 MNHEY, CDR2 SVGAGI. CDR3 length: 11 amino acids. V was pared by 10 bases and J by 11 bases, with 17 bases between.

This chain uses TRBV9 with TRBJ2-2; D is unresolved. Deletions cut 1 base from V and 0 bases from J, with 10 bases between. Germline loops: CDR1 SGDLS, CDR2 YYNGEE. This CDR3 has 16 residues. CDR3 sequence reads: CASSVLGPPNTGELFF. The CDR3 DNA reads as TGTGCCAGCAGCGTACTGGGCCCCCCGAACACCGGGGAGCTGTTTTTT. The whole variable domain, filled in from reference TRBV9 and TRBJ2-2, reads DSGVTQTPKHLITATGQRVTLRCSPRSGDLSVYWYQQSLDQGLQFLIQYYNGEERAKGNILERFSAQQFPDLHSELNLSSLELGDSALYFCASSVLGPPNTGELFFGEGSRLTVL.

This chain uses TRBV6-5 with TRBJ1-1; the match to TRBD1 covers 9 bases. The CDR3 is 15 amino acids. J lost 9 bases, V lost 5 bases, and 13 bases had no gene match. The germline CDR1 and CDR2 sequences are MNHEY and SVGAGI. The CDR3 coding sequence is TGTGCCAGCAGTACGCCCGGGACAGGGATCCTCAAAGCTTTCTTT. It codes for CASSTPGTGILKAFF.

This rearrangement joins TRBV4-1 to TRBJ2-3, with 12 bases lining up with TRBD2. With V trimmed by 6 bases and J by 7 bases, 8 bases remained unmatched. This CDR3 region has 15 residues. Per the germline V gene, CDR1 is MGHRA and CDR2 is YSYEKL. CDR3 nucleotides: TGCGCCAGCAGTCCCTGGACTAGCGGGGTCTATACGCAGTATTTT. Protein product: CASSPWTSGVYTQYF.

This rearrangement joins TRBV21-1 to TRBJ1-1; the D call in the table, TRBD1, was not verified against the DNA. TRBV21-1 is a known pseudogene. The CDR3 extends over 15 amino acids. CDR3 bases: TGTGCCAGCAGCAAATCCAGGGGATGGAGGACTGAAGCTTTCTTT. It codes for CASSKSRGWRTEAFF.

The rearrangement links TRBV24-1 to TRBJ2-2; TRBD2 aligns across 10 bases. V lost 4 bases and J lost 3; bases outside the gene matches: 16. The CDR3 consists of 20 residues. The germline V gene encodes CDR1 KGHDR and CDR2 SFDVKD. CDR3 coding DNA: TGTGCCACCAGTGACCCCGCCGGCCCTAGCGGGGGATGGGACACCGGGGAGCTGTTTTTT. Translated: CATSDPAGPSGGWDTGELFF.